Following are 20 T cell receptor beta chains from one sample sequenced in a study of regulatory T cells in long-lasting Graves disease. Regarding time point: persistent/refractory GD, antithyroid drugs over 5 years with positive TRAb. The TCR library was made from RNA extracted from PBMCs. To make TCR beta libraries, researchers used iRepertoire HTBI primers and Arm-PCR of CDR3 regions. TCRdb recomputed calls from the multiplex PCR reads with MiXCR, one row per CDR3 protein. The sample includes a few hundred thousand distinct CDR3 sequences, 21% of them seen just once. Here the sequenced sample was peripheral blood mononuclear cells (PBMCs), taken when the disease was refractory, from a patient treated with antithyroid drugs. The receptors derive from a female donor with Graves disease.

This clonotype was observed at least ten times. This rearrangement joins TRBV6-1 to TRBJ1-5, with 8 bases that match TRBD1. From germline, CDR1 is MNHNS and CDR2 SASEGT. There are 15 residues in the CDR3. V lost 4 bases to trimming and J lost 6 bases; unmatched junction nucleotides: 8. CDR3 in DNA: TGTGCCAGCAGTGGTTCAGGGGGCTCATCTCAGCCCCAGCATTTT. As protein: CASSGSGGSSQPQHF.

This sequence joins TRBV7-8 and TRBJ2-1, with 7 nucleotides matching TRBD2. CDR1 SGHVS and CDR2 FQNEAQ come from the germline V gene. The CDR3 is 16 residues long. V dropped 1 base and J dropped 4; count of bases not matched to a gene: 7. In DNA form, the CDR3 reads TGTGCCAGCAGCTTAGTCGGGCGGGGGTTATACAATGAGCAGTTCTTC. This gives the protein CASSLVGRGLYNEQFF. The variable domain in full, with the rest retrieved from reference TRBV7-8 and TRBJ2-1, is GAGVSQSPRYKVAKRGQDVALRCDPISGHVSLFWYQQALGQGPEFLTYFQNEAQLDKSGLPSDRFFAERPEGSVSTLKIQRTQQEDSAVYLCASSLVGRGLYNEQFFGPGTRLTVL.

This clonotype was counted many times. The chain joins TRBV6-1 to TRBJ1-1, with a weak D call TRBD1 (6 bases). The CDR3 totals 15 residues. Germline lookup yields CDR1 MNHNS and CDR2 SASEGT. Trimming left V 2 bases short and J 4 bases short, with 14 bases between. The CDR3 here is CASSERGHKGTEAFF. CDR3 DNA: TGTGCCAGCAGTGAAAGGGGACACAAGGGCACTGAAGCTTTCTTT.

This clonotype has a count of ten or more. V is TRBV28 and J is TRBJ2-1, with D uncertain. The CDR3 has 13 residues. Germline V gene sequence: CDR1 MDHEN, CDR2 SYDVKM. Trimming shortened V by 9 bases and J by 10 bases, and 19 bases separated the two germline ends. For the CDR3, the DNA is TGTGCCAGTCGCGCCGGGCAGCGTTTCGAGCAGTTCTTC. Encoded protein: CASRAGQRFEQFF.

This clonotype was detected ten times or more. The CDR3 reads CASSLMGVGNTGELFF. The CDR3 bases are TGTGCCAGCAGTTTAATGGGAGTGGGGAACACCGGGGAGCTGTTTTTT. The rearrangement links TRBV27 to TRBJ2-2, with D possibly matching TRBD2 (5 bases). The germline V gene encodes CDR1 MNHEY and CDR2 SMNVEV (reference sequence). With 2 bases removed from V and 1 base from J, the gap between germline ends came to 11 bases. There are 16 residues in the CDR3.

The chain is built from TRBV19 and TRBJ1-5, with D uncertain. Trimming removed 5 bases from V and 6 bases from J, with 14 bases in between. CDR1 and CDR2 from the germline V gene are LNHDA and SQIVND (reference sequence). The length of the CDR3 is 14 residues. The CDR3 region has the DNA TGTGCCAGTAGTGGCAGAGCCTGGGGTCAGCCCCAGCATTTT. Translated: CASSGRAWGQPQHF. Filled out from reference TRBV19 and TRBJ1-5, the complete variable domain reads DGGITQSPKYLFRKEGQNVTLSCEQNLNHDAMYWYRQDPGQGLRLIYYSQIVNDFQKGDIAEGYSVSREKKESFPLTVTSAQKNPTAFYLCASSGRAWGQPQHFGDGTRLSIL.

The rearrangement uses TRBV7-9 and TRBJ2-7; D is undetermined. CDR1 SEHNR and CDR2 FQNEAQ come from the germline V gene (reference sequence). The length of the CDR3 is 14 residues. Trimming left V 1 base short and J 1 base short, with 8 bases between. The CDR3 DNA reads as TGTGCCAGCAGCTTAGAGCCGCGGTCCTACGAGCAGTACTTC. Amino acid sequence: CASSLEPRSYEQYF.

The chain has TRBV2 and TRBJ2-5; D unresolved. Germline V gene data show CDR1 as SNHLY and CDR2 as FYNNEI. Trimming took off 5 bases at V and 7 bases at J, with 14 bases between the two ends. This CDR3 has 13 residues. CDR3 loop: CASSPSPLGTQYF. The CDR3 coding sequence is TGTGCCAGCAGTCCCTCGCCGCTCGGGACCCAGTACTTC.

There are many counts of this clonotype. The V and J genes are TRBV29-1 and TRBJ1-2, with 9 bases lining up with TRBD1. After removal of 7 bases from V and 0 bases from J, the junction contained 12 bases not matched to a gene. CDR3 length: 16 residues. CDR1 SQVTM and CDR2 ANQGSEA come from the germline V gene. The CDR3 loop is CSATIGTGTTNYGYTF. The CDR3 DNA sequence: TGCAGCGCGACGATCGGGACAGGGACGACTAACTATGGCTACACCTTC.

The chain links TRBV27 to TRBJ1-5; TRBD1 is a possible D gene (6 bases). From germline, CDR1 is MNHEY and CDR2 SMNVEV (reference sequence). Trimming left V 6 bases short and J 8 bases short, with 17 bases between. CDR3 length equals 14 residues. The CDR3 spells CASRPQGSIEPQHF. The CDR3 coding sequence is TGTGCCAGCAGGCCCCAGGGGTCCATCGAGCCCCAGCATTTT.

In its sample, this clonotype was seen a few times. V usage is TRBV4-1 and J usage is TRBJ2-7; TRBD1 agrees at 8 bases. The CDR3 has 15 amino acids. Germline lookup yields CDR1 MGHRA and CDR2 YSYEKL. The trim removed 0 bases at V and 4 bases at J, leaving 5 bases unmatched. CDR3 in amino acids: CASSQEGQGFYEQYF. CDR3 nucleotide sequence: TGCGCCAGCAGCCAAGAAGGACAGGGTTTTTACGAGCAGTACTTC.

This clonotype was counted ten times or more. The rearrangement joins TRBV6-2 or TRBV6-3 to TRBJ2-7, with D perhaps being TRBD1 or TRBD2 (5 bases each). Trimming pared 3 bases from V and 2 bases from J, leaving 20 bases between. CDR3 length equals 17 residues. CDR1 is MNHEY and CDR2 is SVGEGT in the germline V gene. The CDR3, as DNA: TGTGCCAGCAGTTATGGGGGTCAGCGTAGGAACACCTACGAGCAGTACTTC. It translates to CASSYGGQRRNTYEQYF.

This clonotype was detected many times. The chain recombines TRBV28 with TRBJ1-4; tentatively, D is TRBD1 (6 bases). V lost 2 bases and J 8 bases, leaving 15 bases between the germline ends. The CDR3 spans 15 residues. Germline V gene data show CDR1 as MDHEN and CDR2 as SYDVKM. The CDR3, as DNA: TGTGCCAGCAGTTTAAGTCCAGGGGACGGCGAAAAACTGTTTTTT. Translated, it gives CASSLSPGDGEKLFF.

V and J are TRBV6-1 and TRBJ1-1; D remains ambiguous. With 6 bases removed from V and 0 bases from J, the gap between germline ends came to 11 bases. CDR1 and CDR2 from the germline V gene are MNHNS and SASEGT. The CDR3 totals 14 residues. DNA for the CDR3: TGTGCCAGCAGGAACCTCGGGGTGAACACTGAAGCTTTCTTT. Translating gives CASRNLGVNTEAFF.

The chain carries TRBV30 and TRBJ1-1; D is unclear. CDR1 is GTSNPN and CDR2 is SVGIG in the germline V gene (reference sequence). V dropped 2 bases and J dropped 0 bases, with 10 bases sitting between them. This CDR3 comprises 14 residues. CDR3 DNA: TGTGCCTGGAGTATTCTGACCCTGAACACTGAAGCTTTCTTT. It yields the protein CAWSILTLNTEAFF.

This clonotype was detected many times. This sequence joins TRBV15 and TRBJ2-7; weak D call: TRBD1 (6 bases). Trimming took 3 bases from V and 4 from J, leaving 13 bases between them. The CDR3 is made up of 14 amino acids. Germline loops: CDR1 LNHNV, CDR2 YYDKDF (reference sequence). The CDR3 protein is CATSRDTTGYEQYF. The CDR3 DNA is TGTGCCACCAGCAGGGATACTACAGGGTACGAGCAGTACTTC.

This clonotype occurred a few times. The rearrangement joins TRBV20-1 to TRBJ2-6; 7 nucleotides line up with TRBD1. The germline V gene has CDR1 DFQATT and CDR2 SNEGSKA (reference sequence). The V segment lost 3 bases and the J segment 0 bases; nucleotides outside the gene matches: 14. This CDR3 is 19 amino acids long. The chain's CDR3 is CSASTTSGQSYSGANVLTF. Here the CDR3 DNA reads TGCAGTGCTAGTACTACTTCGGGACAGAGTTACTCTGGGGCCAACGTCCTGACTTTC.

This chain uses TRBV18 with TRBJ2-2; D is unclear. The CDR3 extends over 12 amino acids. Germline loops: CDR1 KGHSH, CDR2 LQKENI. V gave up 0 bases and J gave up 7 bases, with 3 bases separating them. CDR3 sequence: CASSPPYGELFF. The CDR3 DNA reads TGTGCCAGCTCACCACCGTACGGGGAGCTGTTTTTT.

This clonotype was observed many times. The rearrangement uses TRBV2 and TRBJ2-5, with TRBD2 matching over 10 bases. Germline assignment: CDR1 SNHLY and CDR2 FYNNEI. V lost 7 bases, J lost 3 bases, and 11 bases stayed unmatched. This CDR3 is built from 16 residues. CDR3 coding DNA: TGTGCCAGCATCGCTGGAAGGACTAGCGGAAAAGAGACCCAGTACTTC. Its protein product is CASIAGRTSGKETQYF.

This clonotype was seen repeatedly, ten times or more. V usage is TRBV5-1 and J usage is TRBJ2-2; TRBD1 matches 9 bases. Germline V lookup: CDR1 SGHRS, CDR2 YFSETQ. Trimming took 3 bases from V and 5 from J; bases not matched to a gene: 5. The CDR3 has 15 residues. The CDR3 nucleotides read TGCGCCAGCAGCTCCTTACAGGGGGCAACCGGGGAGCTGTTTTTT. Amino acid sequence: CASSSLQGATGELFF.